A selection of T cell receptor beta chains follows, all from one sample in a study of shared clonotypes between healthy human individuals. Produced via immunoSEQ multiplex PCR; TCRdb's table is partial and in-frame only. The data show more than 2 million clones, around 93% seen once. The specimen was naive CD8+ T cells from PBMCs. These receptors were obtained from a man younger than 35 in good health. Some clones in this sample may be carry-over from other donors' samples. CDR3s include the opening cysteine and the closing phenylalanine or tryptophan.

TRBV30 CAWSVAGYSQPQHF
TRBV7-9 CASSLGGSMNEQFF
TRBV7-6 CASSLLASRNNEQFF
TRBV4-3 CASSQEGPASISYNEQFF
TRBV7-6 CASSATGDGFEQYF
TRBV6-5 CASSYLVGAYEQYF
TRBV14 CASSQGVLGGYTF
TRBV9 CASSVGGSGRQTQYF
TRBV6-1 CASRLLWGPNEKLFF
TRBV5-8 CASSFSGTTLNTEAFF
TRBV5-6 CASSSPGQAIFGELFF
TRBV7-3 CASSFLAGSYNEQFF
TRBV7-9 CASSRGTSYEQYF
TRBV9 CASSVVREEGYNEQFF
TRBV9 CASSPTGRDRDGYTF
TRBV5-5 CASSIGQNTEAFF
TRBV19 CASSRDREGDQETQYF
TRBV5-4 CASSLLAGGPNEQYF
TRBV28 CASSLSGRVNEQFF
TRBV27 CASSFLETSGRIYEQYF
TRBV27 CASSLIAASTDTQYF
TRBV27 CASSLTGRHEQFF
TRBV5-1 CASSWGSGLAEAFF
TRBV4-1 CASSPPVGGRADEQFF
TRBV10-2 CASRVGGDQPQHF
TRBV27 CASSLGVTYEQYF
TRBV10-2 CASTSGYDEQFF
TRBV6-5 CASSSGPDNEQFF
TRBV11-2 CASSFLAGNYEQYF
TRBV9 CASSAGGNEQYF
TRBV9 CASSEGTRSYEQYF
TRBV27 CASSILRAGGGETQYF
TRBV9 CASSVGANDRYYGYTF
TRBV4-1 CASSHLLAGVTYEQYF
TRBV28 CASRDPRGIGYNEQFF
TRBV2 CASRAENQETQYF
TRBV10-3 CAISESVGKTEAFF
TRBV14 CASSQVVTGAGNTIYF
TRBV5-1 CASSLLLAGGPDNEQFF
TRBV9 CASSAVAGSFETQYF
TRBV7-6 CASSFLAPPTDTQYF
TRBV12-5 CASGEGLAGADTQYF
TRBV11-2 CASSLGAGPRKNIQYF
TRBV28 CASSPHGYEQYF
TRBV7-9 CASSFGSEQYF
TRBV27 CASSLSGSDTQYF
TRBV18 CASSEIAGPSRVPGELFF
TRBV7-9 CASSLARGPPGTDTQYF
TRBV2 CASSDGAYSNQPQHF
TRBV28 CTSGREGLMDEQYF
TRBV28 CASRPGGRGSSYEQYF
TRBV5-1 CASNLAGGDNEQFF
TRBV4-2 CASSQDGGDLYEQYF
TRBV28 CASSPVAGVAYEQYF
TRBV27 CASSPLTGGFGTDTQYF
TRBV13 CASSLGAEPGELFF
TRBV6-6 CASSYGPGGGYGYTF
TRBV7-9 CASSLVQLKNEQFF
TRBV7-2 CASRARDANSYEQYF